Many counts were recorded for the clone carrying this T cell receptor beta chain. The sample originates from a study of human T cells and chemical hapten exposure. Overall study context: Small pooled library volume differences mainly caused per-sample TCR yield variation.

Deletions cut 3 bases from V and 4 bases from J, with 9 bases between. CDR3 length equals 13 residues. As for time point: healthy volunteer bleed at 2 weeks. Unfractionated whole blood served as the source for total RNA extraction. Using its own MiXCR run on the RACE reads, TCRdb lists one record per CDR3 protein. The table records about 50,000 distinct CDR3 sequences, about 4.5% of them present only once. Specimen: whole blood. This chain uses TRBV12-3 or TRBV12-4 with TRBJ1-2; D is possibly TRBD1 (5 bases). This TCR was sampled from a female donor in good health. Some clones in this sample may be carry-over from other donors' samples. Here the CDR3 DNA reads TGTGCCAGCAGTTTGGGGGTCGGCTATGGCTACACCTTC. Its protein product is CASSLGVGYGYTF.